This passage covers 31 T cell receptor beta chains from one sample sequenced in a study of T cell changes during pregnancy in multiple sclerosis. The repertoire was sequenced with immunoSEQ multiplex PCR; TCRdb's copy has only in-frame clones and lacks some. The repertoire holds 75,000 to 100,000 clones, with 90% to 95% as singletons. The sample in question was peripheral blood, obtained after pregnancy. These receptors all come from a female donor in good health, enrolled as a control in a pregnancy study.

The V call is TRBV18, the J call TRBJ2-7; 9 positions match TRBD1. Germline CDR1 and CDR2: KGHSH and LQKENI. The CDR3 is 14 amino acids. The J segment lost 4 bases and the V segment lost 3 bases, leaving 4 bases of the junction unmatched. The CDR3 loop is CASSPTGGFYEQYF. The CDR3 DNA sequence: TGTGCCAGCTCACCCACAGGGGGCTTTTACGAGCAGTACTTC.

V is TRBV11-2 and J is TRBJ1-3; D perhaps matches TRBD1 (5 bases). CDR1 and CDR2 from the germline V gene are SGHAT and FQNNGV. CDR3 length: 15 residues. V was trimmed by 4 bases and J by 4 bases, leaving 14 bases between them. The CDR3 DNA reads TGTGCCAGCAGCTGGGGCCCGGGGGAAGGAAACACCATATATTTT. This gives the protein CASSWGPGEGNTIYF.

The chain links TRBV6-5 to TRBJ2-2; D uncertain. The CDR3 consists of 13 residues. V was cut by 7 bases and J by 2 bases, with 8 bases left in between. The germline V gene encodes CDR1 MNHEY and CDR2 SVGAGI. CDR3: CASTDTNTGELFF. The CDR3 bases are TGTGCCAGCACCGACACCAACACCGGGGAGCTGTTTTTT.

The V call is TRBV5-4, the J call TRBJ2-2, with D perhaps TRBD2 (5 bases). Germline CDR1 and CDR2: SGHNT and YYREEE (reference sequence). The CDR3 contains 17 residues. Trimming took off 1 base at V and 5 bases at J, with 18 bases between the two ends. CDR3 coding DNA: TGTGCCAGCAGCTTGCTCGCCTACGGAGGTAAAACCGGGGAGCTGTTTTTT. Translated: CASSLLAYGGKTGELFF.

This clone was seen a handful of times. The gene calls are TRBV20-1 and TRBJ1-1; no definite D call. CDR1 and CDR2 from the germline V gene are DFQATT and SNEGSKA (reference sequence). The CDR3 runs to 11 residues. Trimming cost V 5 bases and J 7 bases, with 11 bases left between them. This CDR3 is CSAEGRREAFF. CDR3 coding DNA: TGCAGTGCTGAGGGCCGCCGTGAAGCTTTCTTT.

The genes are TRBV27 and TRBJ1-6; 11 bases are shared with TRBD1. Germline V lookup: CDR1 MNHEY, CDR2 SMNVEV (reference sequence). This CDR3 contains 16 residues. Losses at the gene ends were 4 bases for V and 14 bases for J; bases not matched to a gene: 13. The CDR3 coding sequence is TGTGCCAGCAGTTCCCTTCGGACAGGGGGCGAGTTGGCCCTCCACTTT. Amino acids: CASSSLRTGGELALHF.

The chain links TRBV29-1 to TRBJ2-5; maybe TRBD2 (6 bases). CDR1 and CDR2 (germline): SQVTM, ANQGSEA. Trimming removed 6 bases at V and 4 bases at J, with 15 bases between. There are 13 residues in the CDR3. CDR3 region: CSVDRGWTETQYF. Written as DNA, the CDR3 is TGCAGCGTGGATCGGGGGTGGACAGAGACCCAGTACTTC. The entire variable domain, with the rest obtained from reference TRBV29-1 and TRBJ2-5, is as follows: SAVISQKPSRDICQRGTSLTIQCQVDSQVTMMFWYRQQPGQSLTLIATANQGSEATYESGFVIDKFPISRPNLTFSTLTVSNMSPEDSSIYLCSVDRGWTETQYFGPGTRLLVL.

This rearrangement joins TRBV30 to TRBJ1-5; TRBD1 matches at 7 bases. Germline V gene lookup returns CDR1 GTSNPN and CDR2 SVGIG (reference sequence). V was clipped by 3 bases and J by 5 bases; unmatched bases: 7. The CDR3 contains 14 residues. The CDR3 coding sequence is TGTGCCTGGAGACGGCAGGGGGATTATCAGCCCCAGCATTTT. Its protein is CAWRRQGDYQPQHF.

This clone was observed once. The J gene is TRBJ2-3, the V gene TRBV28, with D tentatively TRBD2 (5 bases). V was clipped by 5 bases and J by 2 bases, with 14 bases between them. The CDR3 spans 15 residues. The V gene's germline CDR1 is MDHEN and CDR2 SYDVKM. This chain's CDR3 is CASSHGTRPTDTQYF. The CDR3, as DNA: TGTGCCAGCAGTCATGGTACTAGGCCCACAGATACGCAGTATTTT.

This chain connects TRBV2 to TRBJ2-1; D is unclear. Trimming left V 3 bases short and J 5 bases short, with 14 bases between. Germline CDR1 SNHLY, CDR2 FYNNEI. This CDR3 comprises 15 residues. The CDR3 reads CASSEWVAGDNEQFF. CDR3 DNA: TGTGCCAGCAGTGAGTGGGTAGCTGGTGACAATGAGCAGTTCTTC.

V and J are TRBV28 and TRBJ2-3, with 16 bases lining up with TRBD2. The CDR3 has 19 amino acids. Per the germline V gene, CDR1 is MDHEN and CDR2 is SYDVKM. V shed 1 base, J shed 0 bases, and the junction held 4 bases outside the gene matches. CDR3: CASSLFGTSGGESTDTQYF. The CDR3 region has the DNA TGTGCCAGCAGTTTATTCGGGACTAGCGGGGGGGAAAGCACAGATACGCAGTATTTT.

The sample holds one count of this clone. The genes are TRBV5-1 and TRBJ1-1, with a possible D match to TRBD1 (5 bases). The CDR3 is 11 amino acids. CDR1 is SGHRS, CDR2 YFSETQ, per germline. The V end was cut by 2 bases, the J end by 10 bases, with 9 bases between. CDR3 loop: CASSFGGRAFF. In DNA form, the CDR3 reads TGCGCCAGCAGCTTTGGGGGGAGAGCTTTCTTT.

DNA for the CDR3: TGTGCCAGCAGCTTAGCAGGAGGTACTACCGAGCAGTACTTC. This sequence encodes CASSLAGGTTEQYF. The rearrangement joins TRBV7-9 to TRBJ2-7; TRBD2 might be the D (5 bases). The CDR3 is 14 residues long. Germline CDR1 SEHNR, CDR2 FQNEAQ (reference sequence). Between the trimmed V and J ends, which lost 0 bases and 6 bases, there was a span of 12 bases.

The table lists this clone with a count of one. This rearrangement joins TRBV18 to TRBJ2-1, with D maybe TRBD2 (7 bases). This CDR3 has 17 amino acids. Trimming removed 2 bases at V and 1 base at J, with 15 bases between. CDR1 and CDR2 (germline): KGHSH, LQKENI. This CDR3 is CASSPGGGIVSYNEQFF. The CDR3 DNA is TGTGCCAGCTCACCAGGGGGGGGCATTGTGTCCTACAATGAGCAGTTCTTC.

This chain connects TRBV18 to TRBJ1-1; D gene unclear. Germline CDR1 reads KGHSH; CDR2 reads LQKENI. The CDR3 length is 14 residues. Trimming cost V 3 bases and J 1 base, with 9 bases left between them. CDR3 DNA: TGTGCCAGCTCACCGAGAGACACGAACACTGAAGCTTTCTTT. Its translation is CASSPRDTNTEAFF.

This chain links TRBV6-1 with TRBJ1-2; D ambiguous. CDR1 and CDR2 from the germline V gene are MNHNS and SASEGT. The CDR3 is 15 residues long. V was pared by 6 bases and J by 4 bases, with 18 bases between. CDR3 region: CASREGLDLSYGYTF. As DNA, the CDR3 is TGTGCCAGCAGAGAGGGCTTAGATTTAAGCTATGGCTACACCTTC.

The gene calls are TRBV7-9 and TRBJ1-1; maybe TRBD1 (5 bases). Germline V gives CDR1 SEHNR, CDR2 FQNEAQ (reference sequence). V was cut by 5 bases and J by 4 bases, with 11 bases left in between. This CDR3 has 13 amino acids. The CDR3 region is CASSRSGGTEAFF. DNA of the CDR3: TGTGCCAGCAGCCGGTCGGGGGGCACTGAAGCTTTCTTT.

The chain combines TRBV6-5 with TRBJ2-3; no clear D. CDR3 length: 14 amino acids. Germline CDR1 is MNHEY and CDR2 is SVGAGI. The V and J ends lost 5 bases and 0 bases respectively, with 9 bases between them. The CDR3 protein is CASSRLFSTDTQYF. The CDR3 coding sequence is TGTGCCAGCAGTAGACTGTTTAGCACAGATACGCAGTATTTT.

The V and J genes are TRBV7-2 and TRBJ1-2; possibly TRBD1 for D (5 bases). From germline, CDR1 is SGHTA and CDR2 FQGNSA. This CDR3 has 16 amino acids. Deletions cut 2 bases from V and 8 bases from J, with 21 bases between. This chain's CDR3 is CASSLSWQGLRGGYTF. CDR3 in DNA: TGTGCCAGCAGCTTAAGTTGGCAGGGTTTGCGTGGAGGCTACACCTTC.

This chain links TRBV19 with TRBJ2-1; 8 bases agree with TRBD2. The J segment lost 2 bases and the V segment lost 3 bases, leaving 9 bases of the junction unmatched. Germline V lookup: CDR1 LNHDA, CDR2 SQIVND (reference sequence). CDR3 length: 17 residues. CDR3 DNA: TGTGCCAGTAGTATCGTGGGTAGCGGGGCCACCTACAATGAGCAGTTCTTC. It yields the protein CASSIVGSGATYNEQFF.

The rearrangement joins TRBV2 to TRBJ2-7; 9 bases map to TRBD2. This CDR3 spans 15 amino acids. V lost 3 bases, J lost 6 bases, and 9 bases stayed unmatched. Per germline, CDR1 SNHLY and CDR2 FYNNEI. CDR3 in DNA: TGTGCCAGCAGTGAGGGTAGCGGGGGATCTCCCGAGCAGTACTTC. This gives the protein CASSEGSGGSPEQYF.

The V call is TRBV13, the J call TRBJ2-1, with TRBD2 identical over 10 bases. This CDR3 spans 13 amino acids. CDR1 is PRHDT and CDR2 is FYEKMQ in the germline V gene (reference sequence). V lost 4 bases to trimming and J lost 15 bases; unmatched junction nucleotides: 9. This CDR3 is CASSSVAGGGRFF. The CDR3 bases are TGTGCCAGCAGCTCCGTAGCGGGGGGCGGTCGGTTCTTC.

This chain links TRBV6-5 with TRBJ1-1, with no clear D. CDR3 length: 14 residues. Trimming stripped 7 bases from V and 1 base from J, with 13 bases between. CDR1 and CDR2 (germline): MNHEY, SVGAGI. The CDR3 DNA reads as TGTGCCAGCAAATCCCCAACACAGAACACTGAAGCTTTCTTT. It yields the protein CASKSPTQNTEAFF.

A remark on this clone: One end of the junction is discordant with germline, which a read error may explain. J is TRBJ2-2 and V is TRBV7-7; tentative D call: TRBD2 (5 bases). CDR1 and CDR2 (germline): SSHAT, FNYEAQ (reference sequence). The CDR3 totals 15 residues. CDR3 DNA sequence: TGTGCTAGCAGCTTATCTTCGGGGTTCACCGGGGAGCTGTTTTTT. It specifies CASSLSSGFTGELFF.

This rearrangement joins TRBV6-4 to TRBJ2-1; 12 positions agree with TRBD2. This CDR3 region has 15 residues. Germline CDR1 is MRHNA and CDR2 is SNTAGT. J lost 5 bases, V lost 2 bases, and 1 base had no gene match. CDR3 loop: CASSDRLAGDNEQFF. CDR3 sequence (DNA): TGTGCCAGCAGTGACAGACTAGCGGGGGACAATGAGCAGTTCTTC.

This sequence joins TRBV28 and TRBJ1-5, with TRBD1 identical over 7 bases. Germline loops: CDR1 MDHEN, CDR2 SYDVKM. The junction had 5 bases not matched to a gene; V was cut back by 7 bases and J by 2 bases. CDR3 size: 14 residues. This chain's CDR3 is CASTRQGRNQPQHF. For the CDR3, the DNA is TGTGCCAGCACAAGACAGGGTCGCAATCAGCCCCAGCATTTT.

The CDR3 region has the DNA TGTGCCAGCAGTGAGAGCACCCGTGAAGCTTTCTTT. This encodes CASSESTREAFF. The chain employs TRBV6-1 and TRBJ1-1; no reliable D call. Germline loops: CDR1 MNHNS, CDR2 SASEGT. The CDR3 is 12 residues long. V was pared by 3 bases and J by 7 bases, with 9 bases between.

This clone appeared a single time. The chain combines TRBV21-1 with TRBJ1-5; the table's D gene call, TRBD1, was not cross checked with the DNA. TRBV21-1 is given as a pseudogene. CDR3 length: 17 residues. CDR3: CASSKGDRGHGNQPQHF. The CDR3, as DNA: TGTGCCAGCAGCAAGGGGGACAGGGGGCATGGCAATCAGCCCCAGCATTTT.

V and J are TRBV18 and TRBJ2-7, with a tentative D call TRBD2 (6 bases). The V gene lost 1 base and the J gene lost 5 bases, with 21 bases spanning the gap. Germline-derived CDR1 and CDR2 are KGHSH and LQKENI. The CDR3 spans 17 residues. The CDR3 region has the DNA TGTGCCAGCTCACCACTTCGGTCAGGACTACCATCCCACGAGCAGTACTTC. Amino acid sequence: CASSPLRSGLPSHEQYF.

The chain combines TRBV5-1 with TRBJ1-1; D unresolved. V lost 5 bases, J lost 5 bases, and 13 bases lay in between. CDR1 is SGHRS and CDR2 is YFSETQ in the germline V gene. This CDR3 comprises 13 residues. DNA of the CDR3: TGCGCCAGCAGGGAGGGAGGTTTAACTGAAGCTTTCTTT. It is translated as CASREGGLTEAFF.

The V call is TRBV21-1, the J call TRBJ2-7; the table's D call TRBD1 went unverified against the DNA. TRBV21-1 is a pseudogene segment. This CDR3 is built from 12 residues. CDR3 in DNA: TGTTCCTCGGGACAGGGGGCCTACGAGCAGTACTTC. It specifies CSSGQGAYEQYF.